The 8 T cell receptor beta chains presented below share a single source sample, sequenced in a study of human T cells and chemical hapten exposure. MiXCR, run by TCRdb on the RACE reads, gives a single entry per CDR3 protein. The data contain 300,000 to 450,000 distinct CDR3 sequences, roughly 4.8% of them seen just once; the ten biggest clones take up about 2.2%. The sample's time point: patch test 1, 2 weeks after DPC sensitization. Indicated treatment: therapeutic diphenylcyclopropenone sensitization with weekly scalp DPC. The source material was whole blood, sampled in connection with sensitization to the hapten diphenylcyclopropenone (DPC). These receptors were collected from a woman in her forties or fifties with alopecia areata. Some clones in this sample may be carry-over from other donors' samples.

V and J are TRBV11-2 and TRBJ2-5; 12 nucleotides line up with TRBD2. The length of the CDR3 is 16 residues. The germline CDR1 and CDR2 sequences are SGHAT and FQNNGV. Trimming removed 5 bases from V and 5 bases from J; junction bases left unmatched: 9. This CDR3 is CASSPRRTSGMETQYF. The DNA of the CDR3 is TGTGCCAGCAGCCCGCGTCGGACTAGCGGGATGGAGACCCAGTACTTC.

This clonotype was recorded many times. This sequence joins TRBV29-1 and TRBJ1-6; 9 bases agree with TRBD1. The CDR3 contains 13 residues. Trimming at V came to 6 bases and at J to 7 bases, leaving 4 bases not matched to a gene. Germline V lookup: CDR1 SQVTM, CDR2 ANQGSEA. In nucleotides, the CDR3 is TGCAGCGTCCGGGACAGGGTAAATTCACCCCTCCACTTT. It codes for CSVRDRVNSPLHF.

There are a few counts of this clonotype. The chain joins TRBV4-2 to TRBJ2-3; TRBD2 matches 11 bases. The length of the CDR3 is 16 residues. Unmatched junction bases numbered 3, after V lost 3 bases and J lost 1 base. Germline CDR1 reads LGHNA; CDR2 reads YNFKEQ. CDR3 in amino acids: CASSHSTSGGTDTQYF. The CDR3 DNA is TGTGCCAGCAGCCACTCGACTAGCGGGGGCACAGATACGCAGTATTTT.

The table lists this clonotype with many counts. The V and J genes are TRBV7-8 and TRBJ1-5, with no clear D. The CDR3 contains 12 residues. Trimming removed 4 bases at V and 9 bases at J, with 10 bases between. Per the germline V gene, CDR1 is SGHVS and CDR2 is FQNEAQ. CDR3 DNA: TGTGCCAGCAGCTCAAGCCGAGGGCCCCAGCATTTT. Translated, it gives CASSSSRGPQHF.

This clonotype was recorded a few times. The V gene is TRBV29-1, the J gene TRBJ2-5, with a tentative D call TRBD2 (5 bases). The CDR3 contains 13 residues. V was shortened by 3 bases and J by 7 bases, with 15 bases between the two germline ends. The germline V gene has CDR1 SQVTM and CDR2 ANQGSEA. Here the CDR3 reads CSVETGVKGTQYF. In DNA, the CDR3 is TGCAGCGTTGAGACCGGGGTCAAGGGGACCCAGTACTTC.

This clonotype came up a few times. The chain employs TRBV3-1 and TRBJ2-7; 8 nucleotides align to TRBD2. Germline V gene lookup returns CDR1 LGHDT and CDR2 YNNKEL (reference sequence). The CDR3 consists of 16 residues. V was pared by 3 bases and J by 7 bases, with 14 bases of the junction left unmatched. CDR3 sequence: CASSQSPGLGSREQYF. The CDR3 DNA reads TGTGCCAGCAGCCAGTCCCCGGGACTAGGATCGCGGGAGCAGTACTTC.

This clonotype was seen at least ten times. The rearrangement joins TRBV28 to TRBJ2-3; D not certain. The ends were cut back, 8 bases at V and 0 bases at J, with 9 bases in the middle. Per germline, CDR1 MDHEN and CDR2 SYDVKM. This CDR3 has 13 amino acids. For the CDR3, the DNA is TGTGCCAGCGGGGTGTTTAGCACAGATACGCAGTATTTT. This sequence encodes CASGVFSTDTQYF. Full variable domain (remainder filled in from reference TRBV28 and TRBJ2-3): DVKVTQSSRYLVKRTGEKVFLECVQDMDHENMFWYRQDPGLGLRLIYFSYDVKMKEKGDIPEGYSVSREKKERFSLILESASTNQTSMYLCASGVFSTDTQYFGPGTRLTVL.

This clonotype has only a few counts. The genes are TRBV20-1 and TRBJ2-3, with 7 bases identical to TRBD1. CDR3 length: 11 amino acids. Germline V gives CDR1 DFQATT, CDR2 SNEGSKA (reference sequence). CDR3 protein: CKQGVTDTQYF. The CDR3 bases are TGCAAGCAGGGGGTCACAGATACGCAGTATTTT.